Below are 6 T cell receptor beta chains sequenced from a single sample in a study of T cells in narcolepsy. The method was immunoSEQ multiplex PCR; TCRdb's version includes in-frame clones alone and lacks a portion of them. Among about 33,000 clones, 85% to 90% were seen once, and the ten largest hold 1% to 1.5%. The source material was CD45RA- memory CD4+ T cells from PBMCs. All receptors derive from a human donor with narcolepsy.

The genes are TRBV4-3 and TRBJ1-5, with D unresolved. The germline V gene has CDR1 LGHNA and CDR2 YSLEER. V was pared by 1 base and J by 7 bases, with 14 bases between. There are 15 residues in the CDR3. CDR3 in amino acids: CASSQVFRVEQPQHF. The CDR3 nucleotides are TGCGCCAGCAGCCAAGTTTTTCGGGTTGAACAGCCCCAGCATTTT.

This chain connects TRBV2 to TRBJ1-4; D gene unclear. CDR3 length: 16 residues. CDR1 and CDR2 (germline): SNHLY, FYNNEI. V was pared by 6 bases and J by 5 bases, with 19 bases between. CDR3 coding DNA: TGTGCCAGCAGGGACGTTTCTTGGACTGAAAATGAAAAACTGTTTTTT. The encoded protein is CASRDVSWTENEKLFF.

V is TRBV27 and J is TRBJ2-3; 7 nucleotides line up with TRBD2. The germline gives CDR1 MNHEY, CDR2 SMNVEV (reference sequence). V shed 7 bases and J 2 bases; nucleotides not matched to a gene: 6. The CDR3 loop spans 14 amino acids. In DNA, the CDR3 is TGTGCCAGCAAGATGGGGAGGGACACAGATACGCAGTATTTT. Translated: CASKMGRDTDTQYF.

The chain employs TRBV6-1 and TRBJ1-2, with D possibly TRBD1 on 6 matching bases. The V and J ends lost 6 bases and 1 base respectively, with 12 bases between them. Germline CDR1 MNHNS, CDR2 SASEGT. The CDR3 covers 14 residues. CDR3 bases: TGTGCCAGCAGGGTAGACAGGCTTAACTATGGCTACACCTTC. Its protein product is CASRVDRLNYGYTF.

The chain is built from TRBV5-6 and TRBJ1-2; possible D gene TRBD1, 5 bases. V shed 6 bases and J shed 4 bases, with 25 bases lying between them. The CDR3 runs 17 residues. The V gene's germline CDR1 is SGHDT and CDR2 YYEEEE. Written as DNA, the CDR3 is TGTGCCAGCATCCCATTATTAGAGACAGCTCATATCTATGGCTACACCTTC. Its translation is CASIPLLETAHIYGYTF. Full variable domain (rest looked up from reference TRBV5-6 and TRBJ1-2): DAGVTQSPTHLIKTRGQQVTLRCSPKSGHDTVSWYQQALGQGPQFIFQYYEEEERQRGNFPDRFSGHQFPNYSSELNVNALLLGDSALYLCASIPLLETAHIYGYTFGSGTRLTVV.

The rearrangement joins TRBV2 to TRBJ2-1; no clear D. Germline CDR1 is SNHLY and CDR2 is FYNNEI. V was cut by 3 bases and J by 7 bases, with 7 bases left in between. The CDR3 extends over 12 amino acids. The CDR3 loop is CASSDYGNEQFF. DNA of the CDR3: TGTGCCAGCAGTGATTATGGGAATGAGCAGTTCTTC. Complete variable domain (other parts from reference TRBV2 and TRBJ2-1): EPEVTQTPSHQVTQMGQEVILRCVPISNHLYFYWYRQILGQKVEFLVSFYNNEISEKSEIFDDQFSVERPDGSNFTLKIRSTKLEDSAMYFCASSDYGNEQFFGPGTRLTVL.